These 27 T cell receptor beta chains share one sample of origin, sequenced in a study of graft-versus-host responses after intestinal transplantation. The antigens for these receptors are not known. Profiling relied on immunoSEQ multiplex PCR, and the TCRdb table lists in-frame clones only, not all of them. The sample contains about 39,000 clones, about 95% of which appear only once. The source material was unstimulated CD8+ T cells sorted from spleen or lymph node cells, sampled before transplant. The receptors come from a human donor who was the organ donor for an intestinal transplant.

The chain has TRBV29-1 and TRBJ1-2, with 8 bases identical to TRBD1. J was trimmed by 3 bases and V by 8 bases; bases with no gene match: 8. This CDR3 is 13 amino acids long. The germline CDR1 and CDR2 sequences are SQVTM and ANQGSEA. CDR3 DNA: TGCAGCACACAACAGGGGGATTACTATGGCTACACCTTC. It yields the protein CSTQQGDYYGYTF.

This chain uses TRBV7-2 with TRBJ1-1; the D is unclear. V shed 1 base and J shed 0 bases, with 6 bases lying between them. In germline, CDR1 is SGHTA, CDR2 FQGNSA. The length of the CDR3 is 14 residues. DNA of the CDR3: TGTGCCAGCAGCTTAGGGGGTATGAACACTGAAGCTTTCTTT. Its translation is CASSLGGMNTEAFF.

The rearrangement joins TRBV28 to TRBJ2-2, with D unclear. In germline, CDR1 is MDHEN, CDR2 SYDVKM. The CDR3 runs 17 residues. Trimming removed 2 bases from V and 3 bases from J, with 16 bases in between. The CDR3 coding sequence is TGTGCCAGCAGTTTAGGAACCGGGCCGATATACACCGGGGAGCTGTTTTTT. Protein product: CASSLGTGPIYTGELFF.

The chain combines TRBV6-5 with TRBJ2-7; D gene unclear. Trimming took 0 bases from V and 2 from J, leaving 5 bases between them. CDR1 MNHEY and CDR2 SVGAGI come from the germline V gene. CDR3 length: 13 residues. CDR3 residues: CASSYSGTYEQYF. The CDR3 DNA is TGTGCCAGCAGTTACTCAGGCACCTACGAGCAGTACTTC.

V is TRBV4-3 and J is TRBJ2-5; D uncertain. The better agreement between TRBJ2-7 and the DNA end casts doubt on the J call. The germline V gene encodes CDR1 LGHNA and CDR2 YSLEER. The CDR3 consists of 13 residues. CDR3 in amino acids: CASSQEWDYEQYF. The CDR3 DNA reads TGCGCCAGCAGCCAGGAATGGGACTACGAGCAGTACTTC.

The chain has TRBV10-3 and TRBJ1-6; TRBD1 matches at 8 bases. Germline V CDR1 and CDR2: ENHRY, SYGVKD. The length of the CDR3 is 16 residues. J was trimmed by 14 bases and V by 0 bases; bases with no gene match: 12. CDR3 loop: CAISESGGQASSALHF. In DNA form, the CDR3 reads TGTGCCATCAGTGAGTCGGGGGGACAGGCCTCTTCGGCCCTCCACTTT.

The CDR3 here is CASSKVGNSYEQYF. The CDR3 nucleotides are TGTGCCAGCAGCAAAGTGGGAAACTCCTACGAGCAGTACTTC. V and J are TRBV21-1 and TRBJ2-7. TRBV21-1 is noted as a pseudogene. There are 14 residues in the CDR3.

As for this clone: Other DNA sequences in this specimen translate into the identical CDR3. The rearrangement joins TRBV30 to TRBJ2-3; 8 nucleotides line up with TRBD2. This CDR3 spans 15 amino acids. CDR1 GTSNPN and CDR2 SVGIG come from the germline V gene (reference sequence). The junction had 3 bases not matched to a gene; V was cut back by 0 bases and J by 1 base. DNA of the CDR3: TGTGCCTGGAGTGTACTCGGGGGGGGCACAGATACGCAGTATTTT. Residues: CAWSVLGGGTDTQYF.

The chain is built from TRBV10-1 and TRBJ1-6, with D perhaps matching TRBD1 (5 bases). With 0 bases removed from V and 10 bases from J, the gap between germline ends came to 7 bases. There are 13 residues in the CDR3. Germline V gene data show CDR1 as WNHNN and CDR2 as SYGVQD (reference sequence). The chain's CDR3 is CASSESGESPLHF. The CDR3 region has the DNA TGCGCCAGCAGTGAGTCGGGGGAATCACCCCTCCACTTT.

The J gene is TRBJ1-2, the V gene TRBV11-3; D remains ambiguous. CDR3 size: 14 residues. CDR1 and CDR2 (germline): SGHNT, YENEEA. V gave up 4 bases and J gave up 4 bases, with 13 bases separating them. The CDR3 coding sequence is TGTGCCAGCAGCTCCAGCAGTTTAATCTATGGCTACACCTTC. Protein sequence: CASSSSSLIYGYTF. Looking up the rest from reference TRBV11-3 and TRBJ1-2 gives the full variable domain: EAGVVQSPRYKIIEKKQPVAFWCNPISGHNTLYWYLQNLGQGPELLIRYENEEAVDDSQLPKDRFSAERLKGVDSTLKIQPAELGDSAVYLCASSSSSLIYGYTFGSGTRLTVV.

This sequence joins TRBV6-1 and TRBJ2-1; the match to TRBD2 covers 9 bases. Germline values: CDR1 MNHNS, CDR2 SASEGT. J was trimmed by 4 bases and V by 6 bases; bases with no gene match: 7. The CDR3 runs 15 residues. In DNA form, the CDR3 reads TGTGCCAGCAGGAAGATAGCGGGGGATTACAATGAGCAGTTCTTC. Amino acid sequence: CASRKIAGDYNEQFF.

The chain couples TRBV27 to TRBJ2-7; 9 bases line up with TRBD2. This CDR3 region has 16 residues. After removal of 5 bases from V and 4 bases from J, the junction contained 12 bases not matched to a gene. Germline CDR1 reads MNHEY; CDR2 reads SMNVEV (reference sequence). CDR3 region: CASSSPGLASNYEQYF. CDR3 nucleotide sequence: TGTGCCAGCAGTAGTCCGGGACTAGCTTCAAATTACGAGCAGTACTTC.

The CDR3 nucleotides read TGTGCCAGCAGTTTATCGCAGGGGAACAATGAGCAGTTCTTC. This codes for CASSLSQGNNEQFF. This chain links TRBV27 with TRBJ2-1; D may be TRBD1 (6 bases). V lost 0 bases and J 5 bases, leaving 8 bases between the germline ends. The CDR3 has 14 amino acids. Germline V CDR1 and CDR2: MNHEY, SMNVEV (reference sequence).

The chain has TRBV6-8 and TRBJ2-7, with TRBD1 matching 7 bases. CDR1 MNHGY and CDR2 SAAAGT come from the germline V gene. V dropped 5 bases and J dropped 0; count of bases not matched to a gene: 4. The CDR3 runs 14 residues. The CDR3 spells CASSKGQSSYEQYF. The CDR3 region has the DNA TGTGCCAGCAGTAAGGGACAGAGCTCCTACGAGCAGTACTTC.

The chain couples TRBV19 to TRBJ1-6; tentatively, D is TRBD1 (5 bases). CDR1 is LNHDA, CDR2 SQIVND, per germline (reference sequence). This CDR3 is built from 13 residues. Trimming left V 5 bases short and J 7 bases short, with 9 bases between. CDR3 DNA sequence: TGTGCCAGTAGTGGGGGGGGGAATTCACCCCTCCACTTT. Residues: CASSGGGNSPLHF.

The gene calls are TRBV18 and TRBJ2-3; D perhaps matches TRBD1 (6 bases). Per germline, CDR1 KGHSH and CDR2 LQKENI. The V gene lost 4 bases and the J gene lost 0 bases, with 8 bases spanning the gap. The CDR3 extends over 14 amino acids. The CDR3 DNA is TGTGCCAGCTCACGGACAGCTAGCACAGATACGCAGTATTTT. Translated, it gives CASSRTASTDTQYF.

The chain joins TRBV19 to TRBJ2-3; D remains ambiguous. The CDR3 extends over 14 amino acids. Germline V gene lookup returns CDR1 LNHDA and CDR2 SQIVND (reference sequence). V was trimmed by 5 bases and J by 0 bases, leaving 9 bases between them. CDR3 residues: CASSRFSSTDTQYF. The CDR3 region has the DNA TGTGCCAGTAGTCGGTTTTCTAGCACAGATACGCAGTATTTT.

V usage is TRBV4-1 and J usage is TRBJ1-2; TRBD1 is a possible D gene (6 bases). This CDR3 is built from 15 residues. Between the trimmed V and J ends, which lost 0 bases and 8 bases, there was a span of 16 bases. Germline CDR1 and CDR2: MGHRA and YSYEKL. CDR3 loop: CASSQDPTGSDGYTF. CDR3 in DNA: TGCGCCAGCAGCCAAGATCCGACAGGCTCAGACGGCTACACCTTC.

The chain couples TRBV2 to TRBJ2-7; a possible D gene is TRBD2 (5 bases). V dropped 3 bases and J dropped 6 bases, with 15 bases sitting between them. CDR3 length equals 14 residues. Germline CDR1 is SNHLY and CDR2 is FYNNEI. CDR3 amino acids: CASSDLLGFGEQYF. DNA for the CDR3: TGTGCCAGCAGTGACCTACTAGGCTTTGGCGAGCAGTACTTC.

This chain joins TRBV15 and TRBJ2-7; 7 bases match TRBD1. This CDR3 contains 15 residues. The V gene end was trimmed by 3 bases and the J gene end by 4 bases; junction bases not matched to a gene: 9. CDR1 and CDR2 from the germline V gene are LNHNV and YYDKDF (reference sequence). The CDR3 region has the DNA TGTGCCACCAGCAGGGGAACCGGGACAGCGTACGAGCAGTACTTC. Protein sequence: CATSRGTGTAYEQYF.

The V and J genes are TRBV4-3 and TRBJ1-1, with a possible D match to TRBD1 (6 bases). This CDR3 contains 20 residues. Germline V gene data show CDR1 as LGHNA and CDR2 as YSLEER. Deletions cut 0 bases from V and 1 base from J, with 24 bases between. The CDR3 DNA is TGCGCCAGCAGCCAAGATCGTGTAGGGGGGGCGAGTAGGAGGAACACTGAAGCTTTCTTT. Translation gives CASSQDRVGGASRRNTEAFF.

The CDR3 DNA follows: TGTGCCAGCCAGGATCTAGCGGGCACAGATACGCAGTATTTT. It is translated as CASQDLAGTDTQYF. The chain links TRBV13 to TRBJ2-3, with 7 bases that match TRBD2. The V gene's germline CDR1 is PRHDT and CDR2 FYEKMQ (reference sequence). Losses at the gene ends were 8 bases for V and 1 base for J; bases not matched to a gene: 6. The CDR3 sequence is 14 residues long.

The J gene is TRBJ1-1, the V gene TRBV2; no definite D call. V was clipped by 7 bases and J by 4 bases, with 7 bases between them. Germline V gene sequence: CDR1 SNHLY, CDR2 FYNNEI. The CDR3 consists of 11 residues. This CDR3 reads CASNSFTEAFF. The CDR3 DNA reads TGTGCCAGCAACTCGTTCACTGAAGCTTTCTTT.

CDR3 amino acids: CASSDNRATDTQYF. The CDR3, as DNA: TGCGCCAGCAGTGATAACAGGGCCACAGATACGCAGTATTTT. The chain carries TRBV10-1 and TRBJ2-3, with D perhaps matching TRBD1 (6 bases). This CDR3 is built from 14 residues. From germline, CDR1 is WNHNN and CDR2 SYGVQD (reference sequence). V lost 3 bases and J 2 bases, leaving 9 bases between the germline ends.

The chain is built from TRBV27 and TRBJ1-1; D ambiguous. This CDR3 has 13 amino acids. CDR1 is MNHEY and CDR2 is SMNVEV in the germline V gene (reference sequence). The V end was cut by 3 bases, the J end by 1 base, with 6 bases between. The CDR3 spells CASSLGWNTEAFF. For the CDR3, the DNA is TGTGCCAGCAGTTTGGGTTGGAACACTGAAGCTTTCTTT.

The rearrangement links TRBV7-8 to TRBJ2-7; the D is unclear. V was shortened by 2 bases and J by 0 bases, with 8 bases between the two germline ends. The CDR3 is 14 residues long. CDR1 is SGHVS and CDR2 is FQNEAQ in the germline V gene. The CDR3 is CASSLFGSSYEQYF. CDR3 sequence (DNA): TGTGCCAGCAGCTTATTTGGCAGCTCCTACGAGCAGTACTTC.

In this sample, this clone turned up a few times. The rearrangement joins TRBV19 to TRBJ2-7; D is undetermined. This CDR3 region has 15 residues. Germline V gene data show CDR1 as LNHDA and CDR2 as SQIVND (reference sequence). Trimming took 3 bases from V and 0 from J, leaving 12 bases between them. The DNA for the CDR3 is TGTGCCAGTAGTATTTCGGGCGGCGTCTCCTACGAGCAGTACTTC. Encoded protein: CASSISGGVSYEQYF.